This T cell receptor (beta chain) was recorded in a study of cytomegalovirus exposure and HLA in healthy donors. Regarding the study as a whole: Relative to the approximately 700-donor mean, N-insertions were reportedly fewer in an Asian-associated ancestry cluster in a later analysis. A later analysis linked a missense variant in DCLRE1C to the trimming of TCR beta V and J genes.

A word on this clone: Its antigen is currently unknown.

The PCR was carried out with 60 Vbeta primers and 13 Jbeta primers. TCRdb keeps only in-frame clones here, not all; method: immunoSEQ multiplex PCR. The sample consists of 150,000 to 200,000 clones, over 80% of them appearing once. The sample consisted of PBMCs. The receptor comes from a man aged 50 to 59 in good health and CMV-seropositive.

CDR3 DNA: TGTGCCAGCAGCTTAGAGCGGGGGGACGTTGGTGAGCAGTTCTTC. Translation: CASSLERGDVGEQFF. The chain joins TRBV7-7 to TRBJ2-1; 9 positions agree with TRBD2. The CDR3 consists of 15 residues. V was pared by 1 base and J by 9 bases, with 7 bases of the junction left unmatched. The germline V gene encodes CDR1 SSHAT and CDR2 FNYEAQ (reference sequence).